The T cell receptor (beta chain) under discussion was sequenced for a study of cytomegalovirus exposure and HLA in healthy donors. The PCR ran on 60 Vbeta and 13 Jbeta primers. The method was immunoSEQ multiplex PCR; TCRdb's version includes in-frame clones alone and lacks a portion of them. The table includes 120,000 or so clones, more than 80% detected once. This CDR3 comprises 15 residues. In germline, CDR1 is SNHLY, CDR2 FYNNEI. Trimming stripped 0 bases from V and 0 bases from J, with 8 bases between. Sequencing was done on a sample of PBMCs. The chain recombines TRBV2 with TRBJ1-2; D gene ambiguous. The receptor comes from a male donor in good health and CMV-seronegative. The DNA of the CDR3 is TGTGCCAGCAGTGAAGCGTCGGTCGCTAACTATGGCTACACCTTC. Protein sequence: CASSEASVANYGYTF. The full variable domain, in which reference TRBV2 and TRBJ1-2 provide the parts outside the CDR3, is EPEVTQTPSHQVTQMGQEVILRCVPISNHLYFYWYRQILGQKVEFLVSFYNNEISEKSEIFDDQFSVERPDGSNFTLKIRSTKLEDSAMYFCASSEASVANYGYTFGSGTRLTVV.